The entry below gives a single TCR beta chain sequence along with its context. The antigen is not known. One end of the junction is discordant with germline, which a read error may explain. This sample stems from a study of blood T cells in healthy people across ages. Study findings and constraints: Among long-lived donors, naive CD4+ cells were more numerous and diversity higher than in aged donors. The unknown donor CMV status may have confounded expanded clonotype changes.

The CDR3 extends over 17 amino acids. Together with a sample-barcoded 5' primer, a J-beta primer mix was included in a second PCR lasting 7 to 11 cycles. TCRdb reprocessed the 5' RACE reads with MiXCR, giving one entry per CDR3 protein. The data show about 1.6 million distinct CDR3 sequences, with 30% to 35% seen just once and about 11% held by the top ten. The sequence was obtained from a woman between 25 and 40 years old in good health. The sample taken for sequencing was blood. The V and J genes are TRBV12-3 or TRBV12-4 and TRBJ2-6; D possibly matches TRBD1 or TRBD2 (6 bases each). The CDR3 DNA follows: TGTGCCAGCAGTCCCCACTCCGGGGGCCCTGGGGCCAACGTCCCGACTTTC. Protein sequence: CASSPHSGGPGANVPTF.